This TCR beta chain was captured in a study of identifying expanded T cells in peripheral blood. Study results and limitations: About 1.2 clones differed between technical replicates, versus about 15 and 19 over time. Variance in clone template counts between approximately 2-week samples significantly increased with total template count across all healthy donors.

The CDR3 runs 17 residues. V was clipped by 2 bases and J by 8 bases; unmatched bases: 11. The germline V gene encodes CDR1 SGHAT and CDR2 FQNNGV. A word on this clone: Its antigen is still unknown.

TCRdb's copy holds only in-frame clones and misses some; the assay was immunoSEQ multiplex PCR. The sample gives some 90,000 clones, approximately 86% of which show up once; around 5.2% is in the top ten. The receptor's source is a person aged 18 to 70 in good health. The chain joins TRBV11-2 to TRBJ1-6; 8 bases line up with TRBD1. The specimen was blood. CDR3 residues: CASSLIKGRTGHSPLHF. The CDR3 DNA sequence: TGTGCCAGCAGCTTAATCAAGGGTCGGACAGGGCATTCACCCCTCCACTTT.